What follows are 8 T cell receptor beta chains derived from one specimen sequenced in a study of blood T cells in healthy people across ages (dated by TCRdb to about 2015). The library was built by means of 5' RACE. For sequencing, an Illumina HiSeq 2500 was employed. A second about 7 to 12 cycle PCR used a sample-barcoded 5' primer and a J-beta primer mix. TCRdb's own reprocessing of the public reads used fastp at Q25 and MiXCR and kept productive beta chains. Rows with a matching CDR3 protein are joined into one entry that keeps the most common DNA and genes. The sample data list roughly 500,000 distinct CDR3 sequences, and 25% to 30% of these were observed just once. The ten largest clones add up to around a sixth of the sample. Sequencing used blood. The receptors derive from a woman in her seventies in good health.

The CDR3 DNA is TGTGCCAGCAGCCAAACCCTTCTAGCGGGGGGGACAGATACGCAGTATTTT. Its protein is CASSQTLLAGGTDTQYF. This chain links TRBV3-1 with TRBJ2-3, with TRBD2 identical over 12 bases. J was trimmed by 3 bases and V by 2 bases; bases with no gene match: 6. The length of the CDR3 is 17 residues. The V gene's germline CDR1 is LGHDT and CDR2 YNNKEL (reference sequence).

With respect to this clonotype: The junction does not match germline at one end; this may be a read error. The rearrangement uses TRBV7-2 and TRBJ2-1; TRBD2 aligns across 8 bases. The CDR3 spans 19 residues. CDR1 is SGHTA and CDR2 is FQGNSA in the germline V gene. The CDR3 DNA follows: TGTGCCAGCAGCTTAGTGGGGGGACTAGTGGCGAGCTCCTACCATGAGCAGTTCTTC. This sequence encodes CASSLVGGLVASSYHEQFF.

This clonotype was counted ten times or more. The chain links TRBV12-3 or TRBV12-4 to TRBJ2-7; D not certain. V lost 9 bases and J 4 bases, leaving 13 bases between the germline ends. This CDR3 has 12 amino acids. The DNA of the CDR3 is TGTGCCAGTACTGCCAACCCTTACGAGCAGTACTTC. It specifies CASTANPYEQYF.

This chain links TRBV18 with TRBJ2-5; 9 nucleotides agree with TRBD2. The CDR3 loop spans 17 amino acids. Germline CDR1 KGHSH, CDR2 LQKENI. The V segment lost 1 base and the J segment 1 base; nucleotides outside the gene matches: 7. This CDR3 reads CASSPRGGGASQETQYF. In nucleotides, the CDR3 is TGTGCCAGCTCACCACGTGGCGGGGGGGCCTCCCAAGAGACCCAGTACTTC.

V usage is TRBV7-9 and J usage is TRBJ2-1; D perhaps matches TRBD1 (5 bases). Germline CDR1 SEHNR, CDR2 FQNEAQ (reference sequence). This CDR3 is 15 amino acids long. Trimming removed 2 bases from V and 3 bases from J, with 11 bases in between. CDR3 coding DNA: TGTGCCAGCAGCTTACAGGGTCTGGGCTACAATGAGCAGTTCTTC. Translation: CASSLQGLGYNEQFF.

The chain uses TRBV4-3 and TRBJ2-7; weak D call: TRBD2 (6 bases). The J call is uncertain, as TRBJ2-1 better fits the DNA end. The CDR3 runs 14 residues. Germline V gene lookup returns CDR1 LGHNA and CDR2 YSLEER. The chain's CDR3 is CASSQDYSGNEQFF. The CDR3 region has the DNA TGCGCCAGCAGCCAAGATTACAGCGGGAATGAGCAGTTCTTC.

The CDR3 bases are TGTGCCAGCAGTGTGATCGGGGGGGTGGAGACCCAGTACTTC. Its translation: CASSVIGGVETQYF. The chain joins TRBV6-1 to TRBJ2-5, with 8 bases aligning to TRBD2. The CDR3 is made up of 14 amino acids. CDR1 is MNHNS, CDR2 SASEGT, per germline. Germline trimming cut 4 bases from V and 5 bases from J; bases unmatched to any gene: 6.

The chain has TRBV7-2 and TRBJ2-5, with D possibly called TRBD1 or TRBD2 (5 bases each). V lost 5 bases and J lost 2, with 12 bases in between. The germline CDR1 and CDR2 sequences are SGHTA and FQGNSA. This CDR3 spans 14 amino acids. The CDR3 loop reads CASSTTWGQETQYF. The CDR3 nucleotides are TGTGCCAGCAGCACCACTTGGGGGCAAGAGACCCAGTACTTC. The full variable domain, rest sourced from reference TRBV7-2 and TRBJ2-5, is GAGVSQSPSNKVTEKGKDVELRCDPISGHTALYWYRQSLGQGLEFLIYFQGNSAPDKSGLPSDRFSAERTGGSVSTLTIQRTQQEDSAVYLCASSTTWGQETQYFGPGTRLLVL.